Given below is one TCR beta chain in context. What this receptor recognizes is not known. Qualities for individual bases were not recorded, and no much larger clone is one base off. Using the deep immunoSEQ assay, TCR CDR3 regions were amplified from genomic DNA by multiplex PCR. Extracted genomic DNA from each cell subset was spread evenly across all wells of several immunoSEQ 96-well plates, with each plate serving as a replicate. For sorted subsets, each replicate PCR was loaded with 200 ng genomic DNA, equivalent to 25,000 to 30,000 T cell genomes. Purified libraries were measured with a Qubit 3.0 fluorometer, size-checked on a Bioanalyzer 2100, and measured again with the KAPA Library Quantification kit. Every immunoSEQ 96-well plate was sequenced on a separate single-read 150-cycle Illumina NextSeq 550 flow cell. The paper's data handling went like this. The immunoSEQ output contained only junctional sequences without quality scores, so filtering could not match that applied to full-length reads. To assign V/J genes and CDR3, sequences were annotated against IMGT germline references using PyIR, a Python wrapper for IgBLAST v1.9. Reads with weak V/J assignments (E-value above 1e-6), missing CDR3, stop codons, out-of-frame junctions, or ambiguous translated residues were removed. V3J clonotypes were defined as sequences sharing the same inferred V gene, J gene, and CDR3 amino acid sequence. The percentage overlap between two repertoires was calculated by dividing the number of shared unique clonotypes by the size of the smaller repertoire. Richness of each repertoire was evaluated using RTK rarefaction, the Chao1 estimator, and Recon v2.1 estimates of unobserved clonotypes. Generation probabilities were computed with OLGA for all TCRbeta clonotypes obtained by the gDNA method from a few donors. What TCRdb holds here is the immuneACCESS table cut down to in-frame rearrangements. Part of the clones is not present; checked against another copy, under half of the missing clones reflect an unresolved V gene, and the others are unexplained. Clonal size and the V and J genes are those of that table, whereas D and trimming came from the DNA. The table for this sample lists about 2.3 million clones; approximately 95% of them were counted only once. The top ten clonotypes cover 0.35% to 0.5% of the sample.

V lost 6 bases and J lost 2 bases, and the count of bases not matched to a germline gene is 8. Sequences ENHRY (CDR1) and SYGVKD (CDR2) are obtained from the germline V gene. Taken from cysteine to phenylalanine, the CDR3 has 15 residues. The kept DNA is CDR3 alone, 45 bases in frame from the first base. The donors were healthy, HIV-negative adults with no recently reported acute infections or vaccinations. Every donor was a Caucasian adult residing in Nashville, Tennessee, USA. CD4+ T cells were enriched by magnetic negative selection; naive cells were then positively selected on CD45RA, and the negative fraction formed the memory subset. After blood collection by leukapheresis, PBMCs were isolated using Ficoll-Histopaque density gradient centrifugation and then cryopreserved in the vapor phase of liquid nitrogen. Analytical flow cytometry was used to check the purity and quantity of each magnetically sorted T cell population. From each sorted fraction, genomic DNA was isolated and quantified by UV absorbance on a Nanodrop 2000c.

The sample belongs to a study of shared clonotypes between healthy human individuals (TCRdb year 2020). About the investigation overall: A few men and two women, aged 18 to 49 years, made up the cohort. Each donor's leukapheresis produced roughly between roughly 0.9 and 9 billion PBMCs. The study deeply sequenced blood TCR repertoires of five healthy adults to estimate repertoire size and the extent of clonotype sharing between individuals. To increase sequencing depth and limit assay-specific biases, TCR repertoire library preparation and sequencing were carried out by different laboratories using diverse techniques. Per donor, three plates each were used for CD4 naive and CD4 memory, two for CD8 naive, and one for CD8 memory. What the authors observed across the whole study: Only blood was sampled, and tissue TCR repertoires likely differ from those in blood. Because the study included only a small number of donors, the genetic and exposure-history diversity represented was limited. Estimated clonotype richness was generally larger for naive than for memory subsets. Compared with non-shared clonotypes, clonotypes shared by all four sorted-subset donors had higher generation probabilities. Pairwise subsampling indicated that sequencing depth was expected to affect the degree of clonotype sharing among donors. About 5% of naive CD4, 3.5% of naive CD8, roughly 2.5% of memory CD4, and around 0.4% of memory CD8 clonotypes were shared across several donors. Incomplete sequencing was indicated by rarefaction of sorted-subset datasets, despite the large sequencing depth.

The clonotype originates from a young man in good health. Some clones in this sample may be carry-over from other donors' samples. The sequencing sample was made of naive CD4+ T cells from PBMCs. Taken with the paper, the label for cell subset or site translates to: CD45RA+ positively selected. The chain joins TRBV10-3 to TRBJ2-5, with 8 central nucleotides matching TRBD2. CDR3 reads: CAISLSGTGQETQYF. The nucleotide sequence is TGTGCCATCAGCCTTAGCGGGACGGGGCAAGAGACCCAGTACTTC.